This entry lists 21 T cell receptor beta chains sequenced from one sample in a study of blood T cell repertoires in COVID-19. The repertoire was sequenced with immunoSEQ multiplex PCR; TCRdb's copy has only in-frame clones and lacks some. Among around 30,000 clones, about nine tenths were seen once, and the ten largest hold more than 12%. Material: peripheral blood. The receptors originated from a man aged 55 to 69 with active COVID-19.

J is TRBJ2-2 and V is TRBV28; 9 bases align to TRBD1. The CDR3 is made up of 15 amino acids. Germline-derived CDR1 and CDR2 are MDHEN and SYDVKM. Trimming took 4 bases from V and 6 from J; bases not matched to a gene: 6. CDR3 residues: CASSSRDRVSGELFF. For the CDR3, the DNA is TGTGCCAGCAGTTCCCGGGACAGGGTATCCGGGGAGCTGTTTTTT.

As concerns this clone: The junction departs from germline at one end; a sequencing error may be responsible. The V and J genes are TRBV3-1 (or the pseudogene TRBV3-2) and TRBJ2-7; 7 bases are shared with TRBD1. CDR1 is LGHDT, CDR2 YNNKEL, per germline (reference sequence). The CDR3 has 11 residues. CDR3 DNA sequence: TGTGCCAGCAGCCAGGGCCCAGGGGGTCCATTC. It is translated as CASSQGPGGPF.

This chain connects TRBV10-3 to TRBJ2-5; a possible D gene is TRBD2 (6 bases). From germline, CDR1 is ENHRY and CDR2 SYGVKD. The V gene lost 10 bases and the J gene lost 0 bases, with 12 bases spanning the gap. This CDR3 region has 13 residues. The DNA for the CDR3 is TGTGCCAACCGGTCTAGCGACCAAGAGACCCAGTACTTC. Encoded protein: CANRSSDQETQYF.

The chain joins TRBV15 to TRBJ1-5; D not certain. With 5 bases removed from V and 0 bases from J, the gap between germline ends came to 8 bases. Germline CDR1 reads LNHNV; CDR2 reads YYDKDF (reference sequence). The CDR3 contains 14 residues. CDR3: CATSGGYSNQPQHF. CDR3 nucleotides: TGTGCCACCAGCGGCGGCTATAGCAATCAGCCCCAGCATTTT.

This chain connects TRBV18 to TRBJ2-1; a weak D match, TRBD2 (7 bases). The V and J ends lost 3 bases and 8 bases respectively, with 17 bases between them. Per the germline V gene, CDR1 is KGHSH and CDR2 is LQKENI. The CDR3 sequence is 15 residues long. The CDR3 DNA is TGTGCCAGCTCACCTCGGCGGGGGCTTCTTGATGAGCAGTTCTTC. It yields the protein CASSPRRGLLDEQFF.

The rearrangement joins TRBV6-2 or TRBV6-3 to TRBJ2-1; D gene uncertain. This CDR3 has 13 amino acids. From germline, CDR1 is MNHEY and CDR2 SVGEGT. V was pared by 4 bases and J by 10 bases, with 14 bases between. The CDR3 here is CASSSLPVEEQFF. CDR3 nucleotides: TGTGCCAGCAGTTCCCTCCCTGTGGAGGAGCAGTTCTTC.

This chain links TRBV25-1 with TRBJ1-1; a weak D match, TRBD1 (5 bases). There are 15 residues in the CDR3. V shed 4 bases and J shed 1 base, with 13 bases lying between them. Germline assignment: CDR1 MGHDK and CDR2 SYGVNS. This CDR3 reads CASSGVTQGNTEAFF. CDR3 sequence (DNA): TGTGCCAGCAGTGGAGTCACCCAGGGGAACACTGAAGCTTTCTTT.

The V and J genes are TRBV29-1 and TRBJ1-1, with TRBD1 matching 8 bases. Germline V CDR1 and CDR2: SQVTM, ANQGSEA. The V segment lost 5 bases and the J segment 1 base; nucleotides outside the gene matches: 3. The CDR3 extends over 13 amino acids. DNA of the CDR3: TGCAGCGTTCATGACAGGGGGAACACTGAAGCTTTCTTT. Encoded protein: CSVHDRGNTEAFF.

This clone was seen a single time. The rearrangement uses TRBV13 and TRBJ2-7, with TRBD1 matching 9 bases. The V segment lost 5 bases and the J segment 6 bases; nucleotides outside the gene matches: 14. The germline gives CDR1 PRHDT, CDR2 FYEKMQ (reference sequence). The CDR3 has 16 residues. The CDR3 DNA reads TGTGCCAGCAGCCCGACTACCGGGACAGGGAGTTTCGAGCAGTACTTC. As protein: CASSPTTGTGSFEQYF.

J is TRBJ2-5 and V is TRBV5-1, with 7 bases lining up with TRBD2. The CDR3 is made up of 15 amino acids. Germline CDR1 SGHRS, CDR2 YFSETQ. Unmatched junction bases numbered 2, after V lost 0 bases and J lost 0 bases. The CDR3 reads CASSLVLADQETQYF. The CDR3 nucleotides read TGCGCCAGCAGCTTGGTTCTAGCGGACCAAGAGACCCAGTACTTC. Filled out from reference TRBV5-1 and TRBJ2-5, the complete variable domain reads KAGVTQTPRYLIKTRGQQVTLSCSPISGHRSVSWYQQTPGQGLQFLFEYFSETQRNKGNFPGRFSGRQFSNSRSEMNVSTLELGDSALYLCASSLVLADQETQYFGPGTRLLVL.

The gene calls are TRBV18 and TRBJ2-7; 9 positions agree with TRBD2. With V trimmed by 6 bases and J by 5 bases, 11 bases remained unmatched. From germline, CDR1 is KGHSH and CDR2 LQKENI. There are 15 residues in the CDR3. CDR3 loop: CASSPRGTSIDEQYF. CDR3 DNA: TGTGCCAGCTCGCCGAGAGGGACTAGCATCGACGAGCAGTACTTC. Full variable domain (rest looked up from reference TRBV18 and TRBJ2-7): NAGVMQNPRHLVRRRGQEARLRCSPMKGHSHVYWYRQLPEEGLKFMVYLQKENIIDESGMPKERFSAEFPKEGPSILRIQQVVRGDSAAYFCASSPRGTSIDEQYFGPGTRLTVT.

The V call is TRBV29-1, the J call TRBJ1-3; D unresolved. V dropped 6 bases and J dropped 8 bases, with 14 bases sitting between them. Per the germline V gene, CDR1 is SQVTM and CDR2 is ANQGSEA. The CDR3 is 12 residues long. The CDR3 sequence: CSVDGSGDTIYF. DNA of the CDR3: TGCAGCGTAGACGGGAGCGGCGACACCATATATTTT.

The chain couples TRBV7-3 to TRBJ1-2; 8 bases map to TRBD1. V lost 4 bases, J lost 6 bases, and 4 bases stayed unmatched. Germline V gives CDR1 SGHTA, CDR2 FQGTGA. This CDR3 spans 13 amino acids. CDR3 protein: CASSSDRDHGYTF. The CDR3 DNA follows: TGTGCCAGCAGCTCGGACAGGGACCATGGCTACACCTTC.

The chain joins TRBV7-9 to TRBJ2-5, with TRBD2 as a possible D gene (5 bases). Looked up from germline, CDR1 is SEHNR and CDR2 is FQNEAQ (reference sequence). The V end was cut by 5 bases, the J end by 2 bases, with 21 bases between. This CDR3 is 17 amino acids long. CDR3 sequence (DNA): TGTGCCAGCAGCCCCCAAATCCCGGGCAGAGGGCAAGAGACCCAGTACTTC. Translated: CASSPQIPGRGQETQYF.

The J gene is TRBJ2-1, the V gene TRBV6-6; 7 nucleotides line up with TRBD1. J lost 4 bases, V lost 3 bases, and 9 bases had no gene match. The CDR3 totals 16 residues. Germline assignment: CDR1 MNHNY and CDR2 SVGAGI (reference sequence). In DNA form, the CDR3 reads TGTGCCAGCAGTTATCCAGACAGGGAAACTTACAATGAGCAGTTCTTC. Translated: CASSYPDRETYNEQFF.

V is TRBV5-1 and J is TRBJ2-5; perhaps TRBD2 as D (5 bases). This CDR3 region has 11 residues. CDR1 and CDR2 from the germline V gene are SGHRS and YFSETQ. V was clipped by 3 bases and J by 5 bases, with 5 bases between them. DNA for the CDR3: TGCGCCAGCAGCTCGGGGGAGACCCAGTACTTC. Translated: CASSSGETQYF.

This rearrangement joins TRBV6-1 to TRBJ1-5; D might be TRBD1 (6 bases). Trimming removed 2 bases at V and 6 bases at J, with 14 bases between. The CDR3 sequence is 15 residues long. Germline V gives CDR1 MNHNS, CDR2 SASEGT. CDR3 amino acids: CASSEWGGDAQPQHF. The CDR3 nucleotides are TGTGCCAGCAGTGAATGGGGGGGCGATGCTCAGCCCCAGCATTTT.

This chain uses TRBV27 with TRBJ2-1; TRBD2 aligns across 7 bases. CDR1 is MNHEY, CDR2 SMNVEV, per germline (reference sequence). CDR3 size: 14 residues. J gave up 5 bases and V 1 base, and 2 bases lay outside the gene matches. CDR3 residues: CASSLYGTNNEQFF. The CDR3 bases are TGTGCCAGCAGTTTATACGGGACTAACAATGAGCAGTTCTTC.

The rearrangement uses TRBV6-5 and TRBJ1-2; D ambiguous. The CDR3 contains 15 residues. Trimming cost V 5 bases and J 8 bases, with 21 bases left between them. Germline-derived CDR1 and CDR2 are MNHEY and SVGAGI. The CDR3 spells CASSPRYSSREGYTF. The CDR3 bases are TGTGCCAGCAGTCCACGGTACTCCTCACGGGAGGGCTACACCTTC.

J is TRBJ2-5 and V is TRBV7-2; TRBD2 agrees at 7 bases. The V segment lost 4 bases and the J segment 4 bases; nucleotides outside the gene matches: 15. Germline-derived CDR1 and CDR2 are SGHTA and FQGNSA. This CDR3 contains 17 residues. The CDR3 DNA reads TGTGCCAGCAGCTCCTTTCCGCGGGGGTCAGTGGGAGAGACCCAGTACTTC. This encodes CASSSFPRGSVGETQYF.

The rearrangement joins TRBV7-2 to TRBJ1-4; 9 nucleotides match TRBD1. With 5 bases clipped from V and 8 bases from J, the junction kept 6 bases outside the gene matches. CDR3 length equals 14 residues. Germline V lookup: CDR1 SGHTA, CDR2 FQGNSA. The CDR3 nucleotides read TGTGCCAGCAGCAGACGGACAGGGGAAGAAAAACTGTTTTTT. Amino acid sequence: CASSRRTGEEKLFF.